The 8 T cell receptor beta chains below come from one sample, sequenced in a study of T-cell reconstitution after alpha-beta-depleted transplantation in children. Library preparation (for TCRbeta) was performed with unique molecular identifiers. Via MiXCR, TCRdb re-called the PCR reads, giving one row per CDR3 protein. The table records roughly 500,000 distinct CDR3 sequences, around 20% of them present only once. This sample comprised PBMCs from the stem cell graft donor, obtained from the stem cell graft. The receptors stem from a human donor who donated a stem cell graft to a child with acute lymphoblastic leukemia.

This clonotype was seen more than once but under ten times. V gene TRBV29-1 combines with J gene TRBJ1-5, with 8 bases that match TRBD1. The germline V gene has CDR1 SQVTM and CDR2 ANQGSEA. This CDR3 region has 15 residues. Trimming at V came to 4 bases and at J to 5 bases, leaving 10 bases not matched to a gene. The CDR3 protein is CSVAWSQGADQPQHF. CDR3 DNA sequence: TGCAGCGTTGCCTGGTCTCAGGGGGCCGATCAGCCCCAGCATTTT.

This sequence joins TRBV20-1 and TRBJ2-2; 7 nucleotides match TRBD1. CDR3 length equals 15 residues. Trimming cost V 2 bases and J 6 bases; bases outside gene matches: 9. Germline V gives CDR1 DFQATT, CDR2 SNEGSKA (reference sequence). CDR3 sequence reads: CSARKTGVMPGELFF. CDR3 bases: TGCAGTGCTAGAAAAACAGGGGTGATGCCCGGGGAGCTGTTTTTT.

This clonotype was counted at least ten times. The chain employs TRBV12-3 or TRBV12-4 and TRBJ2-5, with D possibly TRBD2 on 5 matching bases. Trimming left V 0 bases short and J 5 bases short, with 7 bases between. This CDR3 contains 13 residues. Written as DNA, the CDR3 is TGTGCCAGCAGTTTAGCGGGAGCCGAGACCCAGTACTTC. It translates to CASSLAGAETQYF.

The chain combines TRBV5-6 with TRBJ1-1; tentatively, D is TRBD1 (6 bases). CDR3 length equals 13 residues. Trimming pared 5 bases from V and 3 bases from J, leaving 11 bases between. Germline values: CDR1 SGHDT, CDR2 YYEEEE. The CDR3 loop reads CASRRTAYTEAFF. For the CDR3, the DNA is TGTGCCAGCAGACGGACAGCTTACACTGAAGCTTTCTTT.

V gene TRBV4-1 combines with J gene TRBJ2-1; 7 nucleotides match TRBD1. There are 17 residues in the CDR3. The germline gives CDR1 MGHRA, CDR2 YSYEKL. Unmatched junction bases numbered 10, after V lost 4 bases and J lost 1 base. The CDR3 here is CASSRSKGAESYNEQFF. DNA for the CDR3: TGCGCCAGCAGCCGGAGCAAGGGGGCTGAATCCTACAATGAGCAGTTCTTC.

This clonotype has more than one count but fewer than ten. The chain has TRBV7-8 and TRBJ2-3, with 13 bases matching TRBD2. The germline CDR1 and CDR2 sequences are SGHVS and FQNEAQ. Unmatched junction bases numbered 12, after V lost 1 base and J lost 2 bases. There are 20 residues in the CDR3. CDR3 sequence: CASSLGLGTGTSGDTDTQYF. The DNA for the CDR3 is TGTGCCAGCAGCTTAGGTTTGGGGACCGGGACTAGCGGGGACACAGATACGCAGTATTTT.

The rearrangement links TRBV12-3 or TRBV12-4 to TRBJ2-3; the D call may be TRBD1 or TRBD2 (5 bases each). V was shortened by 8 bases and J by 2 bases, with 17 bases between the two germline ends. This CDR3 has 15 residues. The CDR3 here is CASGDVSGVTDTQYF. CDR3 nucleotides: TGTGCCAGCGGGGACGTGTCCGGTGTCACAGATACGCAGTATTTT.

This clonotype was seen only a few times. The V and J genes are TRBV5-1 and TRBJ2-5; the match to TRBD2 covers 9 bases. V was clipped by 0 bases and J by 2 bases; unmatched bases: 2. The CDR3 sequence is 15 residues long. The germline V gene has CDR1 SGHRS and CDR2 YFSETQ. In DNA form, the CDR3 reads TGCGCCAGCAGCTTGGAGCTAGCGGGACAAGAGACCCAGTACTTC. Translated: CASSLELAGQETQYF.